The 26 T cell receptor beta chains reported below all come from one sample, sequenced in a study of T cell responses to AZD1222 COVID-19 vaccine. Sequencing was performed with immunoSEQ multiplex PCR; in TCRdb, only in-frame clones are kept and a portion is missing. The data show about 56,000 clones, 80% to 90% seen once. This specimen consisted of peripheral blood, obtained on day 0 of AZD1222 vaccination. The origin of the receptors is an adult in good health.

The V call is TRBV2, the J call TRBJ2-7, with D perhaps TRBD1 (6 bases). Between the trimmed V and J ends, which lost 8 bases and 13 bases, there was a span of 18 bases. Germline CDR1 is SNHLY and CDR2 is FYNNEI. This CDR3 comprises 11 residues. This CDR3 reads CASQGQRGPYF. CDR3 sequence (DNA): TGTGCCAGCCAAGGACAGAGAGGTCCTTACTTC.

This chain uses TRBV29-1 with TRBJ1-1; 9 bases fit TRBD1. V lost 6 bases and J lost 3; bases outside the gene matches: 2. In germline, CDR1 is SQVTM, CDR2 ANQGSEA. The CDR3 is 12 amino acids. The CDR3 loop is CSVRQGDTEAFF. The CDR3 DNA is TGCAGCGTCCGACAGGGGGACACTGAAGCTTTCTTT.

The chain combines TRBV4-1 with TRBJ2-2; possibly TRBD2 for D (6 bases). The CDR3 loop spans 16 amino acids. CDR1 and CDR2 (germline): MGHRA, YSYEKL. The V and J ends lost 0 bases and 4 bases respectively, with 12 bases between them. The CDR3 spells CASSQEGGISTGELFF. The CDR3 DNA reads as TGCGCCAGCAGCCAAGAGGGCGGGATTAGCACCGGGGAGCTGTTTTTT.

The chain joins TRBV7-9 to TRBJ1-2, with D possibly TRBD1 on 6 matching bases. Germline CDR1 SEHNR, CDR2 FQNEAQ (reference sequence). V shed 1 base and J shed 6 bases, with 12 bases lying between them. This CDR3 comprises 14 residues. CDR3 protein: CASSLGPGVHGYTF. The DNA of the CDR3 is TGTGCCAGCAGCTTAGGCCCAGGGGTGCATGGCTACACCTTC.

The chain is built from TRBV2 and TRBJ2-1; D perhaps matches TRBD1 (5 bases). The CDR3 runs 16 residues. Trimming removed 6 bases at V and 0 bases at J, with 15 bases between. CDR1 SNHLY and CDR2 FYNNEI come from the germline V gene. CDR3 protein: CASRARETDSYNEQFF. The CDR3 bases are TGTGCCAGCAGGGCCAGGGAAACCGACTCCTACAATGAGCAGTTCTTC.

This chain connects TRBV7-2 to TRBJ2-1; D is undetermined. Trimming cost V 2 bases and J 7 bases, with 9 bases left between them. This CDR3 comprises 13 residues. CDR1 and CDR2 from the germline V gene are SGHTA and FQGNSA. The DNA for the CDR3 is TGTGCCAGCAGCTTAATAGGCGAGAATGAGCAGTTCTTC. Protein: CASSLIGENEQFF.

V gene TRBV23-1 combines with J gene TRBJ2-7; D is possibly TRBD1 (5 bases). TRBV23-1 is given ORF status, its function remaining uncertain. This CDR3 is 19 amino acids long. V dropped 9 bases and J dropped 0 bases, with 30 bases sitting between them. In DNA form, the CDR3 reads TGCGCCAGGAGACCCCTATCCTACGGTGGACATTTCTTCTCCTACGAGCAGTACTTC. It specifies CARRPLSYGGHFFSYEQYF.

This chain connects TRBV11-2 to TRBJ2-2, with D uncertain. From germline, CDR1 is SGHAT and CDR2 FQNNGV. Trimming left V 5 bases short and J 13 bases short, with 11 bases between. The CDR3 runs to 11 residues. The CDR3 is CASSQIRSLFF. CDR3 DNA: TGTGCCAGCAGCCAAATTCGGTCGCTGTTTTTT. The full variable domain, completed using reference TRBV11-2 and TRBJ2-2, is EAGVAQSPRYKIIEKRQSVAFWCNPISGHATLYWYQQILGQGPKLLIQFQNNGVVDDSQLPKDRFSAERLKGVDSTLKIQPAKLEDSAVYLCASSQIRSLFFGEGSRLTVL.

The gene calls are TRBV6-5 and TRBJ2-1, with 8 bases aligning to TRBD2. Germline-derived CDR1 and CDR2 are MNHEY and SVGAGI. The CDR3 has 15 amino acids. Trimming cost V 6 bases and J 1 base; bases outside gene matches: 5. The CDR3: CASSLAGNSYNEQFF. The CDR3 DNA is TGTGCCAGCAGCCTAGCGGGTAATTCCTACAATGAGCAGTTCTTC.

This chain connects TRBV25-1 to TRBJ2-7; D unclear. The germline V and J ends were trimmed by 2 bases and 0 bases, with 5 bases remaining between them. The CDR3 length is 13 residues. Germline assignment: CDR1 MGHDK and CDR2 SYGVNS. In nucleotides, the CDR3 is TGTGCCAGCAGTGAACCTATCTCCTACGAGCAGTACTTC. Translating gives CASSEPISYEQYF.

This clone was seen once. The CDR3 DNA is TGTGCCAGCAGCTTAACCGTGAACACTGAAGCTTTCTTT. This encodes CASSLTVNTEAFF. J is TRBJ1-1 and V is TRBV7-3; unclear D gene. The germline V and J ends were trimmed by 0 bases and 0 bases, with 2 bases remaining between them. This CDR3 comprises 13 residues. Germline lookup yields CDR1 SGHTA and CDR2 FQGTGA.

This clone has a single count. The rearrangement links TRBV5-1 to TRBJ1-5; the D is unclear. Germline V CDR1 and CDR2: SGHRS, YFSETQ. Trimming stripped 2 bases from V and 3 bases from J, with 12 bases between. CDR3 length: 15 residues. The CDR3 DNA follows: TGCGCCAGCAGCTTAGCGGGCCTTAACAATCAGCCCCAGCATTTT. Amino acids: CASSLAGLNNQPQHF.

The J gene is TRBJ1-6, the V gene TRBV5-6; D gene uncertain. Germline values: CDR1 SGHDT, CDR2 YYEEEE. The CDR3 totals 14 residues. V was clipped by 3 bases and J by 7 bases, with 11 bases between them. The CDR3 bases are TGTGCCAGCAGCTGGACCACGGGGAATTCACCCCTCCACTTT. It encodes CASSWTTGNSPLHF. The variable domain in full, completed from reference TRBV5-6 and TRBJ1-6, reads DAGVTQSPTHLIKTRGQQVTLRCSPKSGHDTVSWYQQALGQGPQFIFQYYEEEERQRGNFPDRFSGHQFPNYSSELNVNALLLGDSALYLCASSWTTGNSPLHFGNGTRLTVT.

This chain uses TRBV9 with TRBJ2-3, with D perhaps TRBD1 or TRBD2 (5 bases each). V was pared by 4 bases and J by 5 bases, with 17 bases between. Per germline, CDR1 SGDLS and CDR2 YYNGEE. The CDR3 runs to 15 residues. CDR3: CASSLRPLGGDTQYF. CDR3 DNA: TGTGCCAGCAGCCTCCGACCCCTTGGGGGAGATACGCAGTATTTT. Full variable domain (outside the CDR3, taken from reference TRBV9 and TRBJ2-3): DSGVTQTPKHLITATGQRVTLRCSPRSGDLSVYWYQQSLDQGLQFLIQYYNGEERAKGNILERFSAQQFPDLHSELNLSSLELGDSALYFCASSLRPLGGDTQYFGPGTRLTVL.

This chain joins TRBV11-3 and TRBJ2-3; D uncertain. V was cut by 1 base and J by 6 bases, with 11 bases left in between. The CDR3 totals 14 residues. Germline CDR1 reads SGHNT; CDR2 reads YENEEA. The CDR3 reads CASSLGAPQDTQYF. CDR3 bases: TGTGCCAGCAGCTTAGGAGCGCCCCAGGATACGCAGTATTTT. The variable domain in full, with the rest retrieved from reference TRBV11-3 and TRBJ2-3, is EAGVVQSPRYKIIEKKQPVAFWCNPISGHNTLYWYLQNLGQGPELLIRYENEEAVDDSQLPKDRFSAERLKGVDSTLKIQPAELGDSAVYLCASSLGAPQDTQYFGPGTRLTVL.

This chain connects TRBV29-1 to TRBJ2-3; 7 positions match TRBD1. Germline CDR1 is SQVTM and CDR2 is ANQGSEA. Trimming cost V 5 bases and J 1 base; bases outside gene matches: 3. The CDR3 runs 13 residues. CDR3: CSVRQGGTDTQYF. The CDR3 DNA sequence: TGCAGCGTTCGACAGGGCGGCACAGATACGCAGTATTTT.

The rearrangement links TRBV18 to TRBJ1-6; 9 positions match TRBD1. Germline V gene lookup returns CDR1 KGHSH and CDR2 LQKENI. V shed 6 bases, J shed 4 bases, and the junction held 4 bases outside the gene matches. The CDR3 spans 15 residues. This CDR3 is CASSYGQGYNSPLHF. The CDR3 bases are TGTGCCAGCTCCTACGGACAGGGGTATAATTCACCCCTCCACTTT.

With respect to this clone: One end of the junction does not line up with germline, which may come from a read error. CDR3 bases: TGTGCTAGCAGTTGGGGACAGGGCCCACAAGAGACCCAGTACTTC. Protein: CASSWGQGPQETQYF. The genes are TRBV7-7 and TRBJ2-5, with 9 positions matching TRBD1. Germline V CDR1 and CDR2: SSHAT, FNYEAQ (reference sequence). CDR3 length: 15 residues.

This clone was observed a handful of times. The chain carries TRBV28 and TRBJ2-7; TRBD2 matches 7 bases. This CDR3 is built from 15 residues. From germline, CDR1 is MDHEN and CDR2 SYDVKM. The trim removed 7 bases at V and 4 bases at J, leaving 13 bases unmatched. The CDR3 region has the DNA TGTGCCAGCACTTATGGGGAGGGTGATTCGTACGAGCAGTACTTC. Translation gives CASTYGEGDSYEQYF.

The chain has TRBV19 and TRBJ1-6, with 9 bases lining up with TRBD1. J was trimmed by 8 bases and V by 8 bases; bases with no gene match: 4. The CDR3 is made up of 13 amino acids. The V gene's germline CDR1 is LNHDA and CDR2 SQIVND (reference sequence). The CDR3 here is CASQRTGDSPLHF. Here the CDR3 DNA reads TGTGCCAGTCAAAGGACAGGGGATTCACCCCTCCACTTT.

The gene calls are TRBV2 and TRBJ1-6; possible D gene TRBD1, 5 bases. CDR1 is SNHLY and CDR2 is FYNNEI in the germline V gene. Trimming shortened V by 4 bases and J by 7 bases, and 11 bases separated the two germline ends. The CDR3 covers 14 residues. CDR3 amino acids: CASSAPGTNSPLHF. CDR3 coding DNA: TGTGCCAGCAGTGCCCCAGGGACCAATTCACCCCTCCACTTT.

This clone was observed a handful of times. The chain employs TRBV29-1 and TRBJ2-1; D remains ambiguous. CDR3 size: 16 residues. Per germline, CDR1 SQVTM and CDR2 ANQGSEA. CDR3 region: CSNVHIGELSYNEQFF. The CDR3 DNA follows: TGCAGTAATGTACACATAGGCGAGCTCTCCTACAATGAGCAGTTCTTC.

The chain carries TRBV27 and TRBJ1-3, with a possible D match to TRBD1 (5 bases). This CDR3 comprises 17 residues. The germline V gene has CDR1 MNHEY and CDR2 SMNVEV (reference sequence). The V and J ends lost 0 bases and 2 bases respectively, with 14 bases between them. CDR3 sequence: CASSLSYPGGAGNTIYF. CDR3 coding DNA: TGTGCCAGCAGTTTATCATACCCCGGGGGGGCTGGAAACACCATATATTTT.

This sequence joins TRBV10-3 and TRBJ1-2; TRBD1 matches at 8 bases. This CDR3 contains 13 residues. Per germline, CDR1 ENHRY and CDR2 SYGVKD. Trimming at V came to 2 bases and at J to 8 bases, leaving 4 bases not matched to a gene. Here the CDR3 DNA reads TGTGCCATCAGTGAGGGGACAGGTGGGGGCTACACCTTC. Translated, it gives CAISEGTGGGYTF.

This clone was observed a handful of times. V is TRBV19 and J is TRBJ1-2, with 7 nucleotides matching TRBD1. After removal of 6 bases from V and 8 bases from J, the junction contained 9 bases not matched to a gene. CDR3 length: 13 residues. Germline V CDR1 and CDR2: LNHDA, SQIVND (reference sequence). The CDR3 DNA follows: TGTGCCAGTAGCCGGGACAGAAGGTCCGGCTACACCTTC. As protein: CASSRDRRSGYTF.

The chain employs TRBV5-4 and TRBJ1-6, with TRBD1 matching over 7 bases. J gave up 6 bases and V 5 bases, and 5 bases lay outside the gene matches. The CDR3 sequence is 14 residues long. Germline CDR1 is SGHNT and CDR2 is YYREEE (reference sequence). CDR3 in amino acids: CASSLGQLNSPLHF. CDR3 nucleotides: TGTGCCAGCAGTCTGGGACAGCTTAATTCACCCCTCCACTTT.